The 8 T cell receptor beta chains in this list originate from one sample, sequenced in a study of blood T cells in healthy people across ages. A second PCR, run for roughly 7 to 11 cycles, used a sample-barcoded 5' primer plus a J-beta primer mix. TCRdb used MiXCR to reprocess the 5' RACE reads, holding one entry per CDR3 protein. The profile covers 1.4 million to 1.5 million distinct CDR3 sequences, with approximately 42% appearing a single time and 7.9% taken by the ten largest. Sequencing was done on a sample of blood. The receptors originated from a woman between 18 and 30 years old in good health.

There are a few counts of this clonotype. The gene calls are TRBV4-1 and TRBJ2-3; 12 nucleotides align to TRBD2. J gave up 5 bases and V 0 bases, and 9 bases lay outside the gene matches. In germline, CDR1 is MGHRA, CDR2 YSYEKL. CDR3 length equals 18 residues. The CDR3 nucleotides read TGCGCCAGCAGCCAAGATGTCCGGACTAGCGGGACGCGAGATACGCAGTATTTT. Protein: CASSQDVRTSGTRDTQYF.

The rearrangement joins TRBV12-3 or TRBV12-4 to TRBJ1-5; no clear D. This CDR3 comprises 13 residues. V lost 7 bases, J lost 7 bases, and 14 bases lay in between. The CDR3 nucleotides are TGTGCCAGCACCAAAAGGGAACAACAGCCCCAGCATTTT. Translation: CASTKREQQPQHF.

This rearrangement joins TRBV7-2 to TRBJ2-2, with 7 bases fitting TRBD2. The CDR3 totals 17 residues. The V gene end was trimmed by 1 base and the J gene end by 0 bases; junction bases not matched to a gene: 5. Germline values: CDR1 SGHTA, CDR2 FQGNSA. The CDR3 nucleotides read TGTGCCAGCAGCTTAGTGCGACTAGCCGCGAACACCGGGGAGCTGTTTTTT. Translated: CASSLVRLAANTGELFF.

The rearrangement links TRBV6-5 to TRBJ2-7; D might be TRBD1 (6 bases). V dropped 8 bases and J dropped 2 bases, with 16 bases sitting between them. The germline gives CDR1 MNHEY, CDR2 SVGAGI. The CDR3 length is 14 residues. The CDR3 loop is CASSRGDRTYEQYF. CDR3 bases: TGTGCCAGCTCCCGGGGAGACAGGACCTACGAGCAGTACTTC.

This clonotype has only a few counts. J is TRBJ2-7 and V is TRBV9; TRBD2 matches 8 bases. The CDR3 runs to 15 residues. Unmatched junction bases numbered 6, after V lost 4 bases and J lost 0 bases. CDR1 and CDR2 (germline): SGDLS, YYNGEE. The CDR3 DNA reads TGTGCCAGCAGCCCGACCGGGACTAGCTCCTACGAGCAGTACTTC. It yields the protein CASSPTGTSSYEQYF.

The gene calls are TRBV7-3 and TRBJ2-6, with TRBD1 identical over 7 bases. From germline, CDR1 is SGHTA and CDR2 FQGTGA. The trim removed 5 bases at V and 0 bases at J, leaving 1 base unmatched. CDR3 length: 15 residues. CDR3 sequence reads: CASSAGGSGANVLTF. In DNA form, the CDR3 reads TGTGCCAGCAGCGCAGGGGGCTCTGGGGCCAACGTCCTGACTTTC.

The rearrangement joins TRBV3-1 to TRBJ2-3; D not certain. Germline V gene sequence: CDR1 LGHDT, CDR2 YNNKEL (reference sequence). The CDR3 extends over 13 amino acids. V was pared by 3 bases and J by 4 bases, with 8 bases between. The CDR3 DNA reads TGTGCCAGCAGCCAGTTCAGTTCAGATACGCAGTATTTT. Its translation: CASSQFSSDTQYF.

In its sample, this clonotype was seen a few times. The chain couples TRBV20-1 to TRBJ2-7; 9 bases line up with TRBD2. CDR1 and CDR2 (germline): DFQATT, SNEGSKA (reference sequence). V was clipped by 5 bases and J by 2 bases; unmatched bases: 4. The CDR3 contains 13 residues. The CDR3 reads CSAQAGGAYEQYF. The CDR3 DNA sequence: TGCAGTGCTCAGGCGGGAGGGGCCTACGAGCAGTACTTC.